This T cell receptor beta chain was recovered during a study of T cells after yellow fever vaccination. Overall study results and limits: Reappearance after the booster was seen for most primary-vaccination clones, at around 95% CD4 and around 88% CD8.

This clonotype came up many times. Its antigen is not known. V trimming: 4 bases; J trimming: 5 bases; junction bases outside the gene matches: 3. Germline V CDR1 and CDR2: SGHRS, YFSETQ. The CDR3 has 13 amino acids. Universal primer sites and UMIs were introduced during 5'RACE template-switching synthesis of TCR cDNA. TCRdb itself ran the 5' RACE reads through MiXCR, one entry per CDR3 protein. The sample records under 300,000 distinct CDR3 sequences, around 7% being singletons. The chain recombines TRBV5-1 with TRBJ2-5; the match to TRBD1 covers 9 bases. This receptor was taken from a man aged 25 to 45 who received the YFV17D yellow fever vaccine. The sequences come from CD4+ T cells sorted from PBMCs, collected 15 days after the yellow fever booster vaccination. CDR3 DNA sequence: TGCGCCAGCAGCAGAGGACAGGGGGAGACCCAGTACTTC. This gives the protein CASSRGQGETQYF.